Reported below is one T cell receptor (beta chain). Its antigen is as yet unknown. This record comes from a study of T cell responses to AZD1222 COVID-19 vaccine. General study results and limits: Two AZD1222 administrations were followed by greater Spike-specific TCR breadth and depth. Only 5 or 6 AZD1222 recipients tested seropositive at baseline. Across the whole spike, CD4 TCRs peaked at regions 160-218 and 743-854.

Germline V lookup: CDR1 SGHTA, CDR2 FQGNSA. The V gene lost 5 bases and the J gene lost 4 bases, with 16 bases spanning the gap. This CDR3 is 15 amino acids long. The data were produced by immunoSEQ multiplex PCR, yet TCRdb's version contains in-frame clones alone and is incomplete. The sample gives approximately 110,000 clones, about 91% of which show up once; roughly 45% is in the top ten. The sample consisted of peripheral blood, taken 28 days after the second AZD1222 dose. The chain employs TRBV7-2 and TRBJ2-3; D is unclear. The TCR was taken from an adult who received the AZD1222 COVID-19 vaccine. The CDR3: CASSRGPPQPDTQYF. DNA of the CDR3: TGTGCCAGCAGCCGTGGGCCCCCCCAGCCAGATACGCAGTATTTT.